The clone carrying this T cell receptor (beta chain) was observed a single time. Generated by immunoSEQ multiplex PCR, the TCRdb table keeps only in-frame clones and is missing some. The repertoire holds 300,000 to 350,000 clones, with about 89% as singletons. Germline CDR1 is MDHEN and CDR2 is SYDVKM. This CDR3 region has 12 residues. With 6 bases removed from V and 6 bases from J, the gap between germline ends came to 12 bases. Described treatment: 15 to 20 received Ad26.COV2.S at low or high dose, single or two shots; a few received placebo; per-sample allocation not given. Samples came from day 63 after the first vaccine or placebo injection. The sample belongs to a study of Ad26.COV2.S vaccination and SARS-CoV-2 variants.

The clonotype comes from a person between 18 and 59 years old who received the Ad26.COV2.S COVID-19 vaccine or a placebo. The V gene is TRBV28, the J gene TRBJ2-7; D is ambiguous. Specimen: peripheral blood, collected in a trial of Ad26.COV2.S vaccine versus placebo. This CDR3 is CASRGSRREQYF. DNA of the CDR3: TGTGCCAGCAGGGGATCCCGACGCGAGCAGTACTTC.